This TCR beta chain is drawn from a study of cytotoxic CD8 clonotypes in ibrutinib-treated CLL. In the study overall: The authors obtained response samples at a median of around 11 months of treatment, range 6 to 36. Study observations and caveats: Public clonotypes, an uncommon group, contracted or remained stable on treatment. Sampling time points were not equivalent between sustained-remission and progressing patients. Clonality (at baseline) was higher than in age-matched healthy donors and tracked circulating CD8+ T-cell counts.

The protocol was immunoSEQ multiplex PCR, while the TCRdb copy is restricted to in-frame clones and leaves out a portion. The sample carries around 77,000 clones, approximately 80% recorded once. Germline V CDR1 and CDR2: SGDLS, YYNGEE. CDR3 length equals 14 residues. Deletions cut 5 bases from V and 1 base from J, with 9 bases between. This clone was counted a single time. Its antigen is not identified. The chain employs TRBV9 and TRBJ2-2; possible D gene TRBD1, 6 bases. The sequence came from a human donor with chronic lymphocytic leukemia. The specimen was PBMCs, collected at disease progression, from a patient treated with ibrutinib. The chain's CDR3 is CASSLDRNTGELFF. The CDR3 DNA follows: TGTGCCAGCAGTCTGGACAGGAACACCGGGGAGCTGTTTTTT.